A single sample is the source of the 29 T cell receptor beta chains below, sequenced in a study of cytomegalovirus exposure and HLA in healthy donors. In the PCR, 60 Vbeta and 13 Jbeta primers were used. The assay was immunoSEQ multiplex PCR, and TCRdb's table has in-frame clones only and misses some. The table shows about 200,000 clones, with about 83% occurring only once. Source material: PBMCs. All receptors derive from a girl between 5 and 17 years old in good health and CMV-seronegative.

The chain links TRBV2 to TRBJ2-7, with 9 bases matching TRBD1. CDR1 and CDR2 from the germline V gene are SNHLY and FYNNEI. Trimming removed 7 bases from V and 3 bases from J; junction bases left unmatched: 7. This CDR3 has 14 amino acids. The DNA of the CDR3 is TGTGCCAGCACTTCCGGGACAGGGTTCTACGAGCAGTACTTC. Translated: CASTSGTGFYEQYF.

The rearrangement links TRBV5-4 to TRBJ2-7, with 13 bases fitting TRBD2. The CDR3 is 15 amino acids. The germline CDR1 and CDR2 sequences are SGHNT and YYREEE (reference sequence). V gave up 4 bases and J gave up 4 bases; unmatched junction bases: 5. As DNA, the CDR3 is TGTGCCAGCAGCCCAGGGACTAGCGGGATATACGAGCAGTACTTC. It encodes CASSPGTSGIYEQYF.

The rearrangement links TRBV4-2 to TRBJ2-1; possibly TRBD2 for D (6 bases). This CDR3 is built from 16 residues. The ends were cut back, 0 bases at V and 8 bases at J, with 17 bases in the middle. Germline assignment: CDR1 LGHNA and CDR2 YNFKEQ. This CDR3 reads CASSQDSGSPMYEQFF. The CDR3 nucleotides read TGTGCCAGCAGCCAAGATTCCGGGAGTCCCATGTATGAGCAGTTCTTC.

The rearrangement joins TRBV28 to TRBJ2-5; 9 nucleotides line up with TRBD2. This CDR3 comprises 15 residues. Germline V CDR1 and CDR2: MDHEN, SYDVKM. The V gene end was trimmed by 7 bases and the J gene end by 2 bases; junction bases not matched to a gene: 8. This CDR3 is CASNRASGAQETQYF. DNA for the CDR3: TGTGCCAGCAATAGGGCTAGCGGGGCGCAAGAGACCCAGTACTTC.

The rearrangement uses TRBV14 and TRBJ2-7; 12 positions match TRBD2. The germline V gene encodes CDR1 SGHDN and CDR2 FVKESK. The CDR3 is made up of 17 amino acids. V was clipped by 2 bases and J by 3 bases; unmatched bases: 8. The CDR3 protein is CASSQFGTSGPYYEQYF. CDR3 sequence (DNA): TGTGCCAGCAGCCAATTCGGGACTAGCGGGCCCTACTACGAGCAGTACTTC.

The chain employs TRBV19 and TRBJ1-5, with 8 bases lining up with TRBD1. Per the germline V gene, CDR1 is LNHDA and CDR2 is SQIVND (reference sequence). This CDR3 is 15 amino acids long. V shed 5 bases, J shed 3 bases, and the junction held 6 bases outside the gene matches. The CDR3 sequence is CASSPGTGDNQPQHF. The CDR3 nucleotides are TGTGCCAGTAGTCCCGGGACAGGCGACAATCAGCCCCAGCATTTT. The variable domain in full, with the rest retrieved from reference TRBV19 and TRBJ1-5, is DGGITQSPKYLFRKEGQNVTLSCEQNLNHDAMYWYRQDPGQGLRLIYYSQIVNDFQKGDIAEGYSVSREKKESFPLTVTSAQKNPTAFYLCASSPGTGDNQPQHFGDGTRLSIL.

The CDR3 nucleotides read TGTGCCAGCAGCCTCTCGACAGGGGGCTACTCCTACGAGCAGTACTTC. It specifies CASSLSTGGYSYEQYF. The V and J genes are TRBV11-2 and TRBJ2-7; TRBD1 matches 10 bases. With 5 bases clipped from V and 0 bases from J, the junction kept 7 bases outside the gene matches. There are 16 residues in the CDR3. The germline V gene has CDR1 SGHAT and CDR2 FQNNGV.

CDR3 in amino acids: CASSLQQSNQPQHF. In nucleotides, the CDR3 is TGTGCCAGCAGCTTGCAACAGAGTAATCAGCCCCAGCATTTT. The V gene is TRBV5-5, the J gene TRBJ1-5, with D hard to call. Germline-derived CDR1 and CDR2 are SGHKS and YYEKEE (reference sequence). This CDR3 region has 14 residues. Between the trimmed V and J ends, which lost 1 base and 4 bases, there was a span of 9 bases.

The genes are TRBV21-1 and TRBJ1-2. TRBV21-1 is termed a pseudogene. There are 15 residues in the CDR3. Here the CDR3 DNA reads TGTGCCAGCAGCTACAAATCGAGCCGGGACTATGGCTACACCTTC. Translation gives CASSYKSSRDYGYTF.

The table lists this clone with a few counts. The rearrangement joins TRBV19 to TRBJ2-7; unclear D gene. The CDR3 has 12 residues. Deletions cut 3 bases from V and 4 bases from J, with 7 bases between. CDR1 and CDR2 (germline): LNHDA, SQIVND (reference sequence). The CDR3 DNA follows: TGTGCCAGTAGTATCACGCGATACGAGCAGTACTTC. It yields the protein CASSITRYEQYF.

The gene calls are TRBV6-6 and TRBJ2-7; D might be TRBD2 (6 bases). Trimming pared 7 bases from V and 6 bases from J, leaving 16 bases between. The germline V gene has CDR1 MNHNY and CDR2 SVGAGI (reference sequence). This CDR3 has 13 amino acids. Written as DNA, the CDR3 is TGTGCCAGCACTCGAGGGACTCGCGGCGAGCAGTACTTC. Amino acids: CASTRGTRGEQYF.

The rearrangement links TRBV18 to TRBJ1-5; possibly TRBD1 for D (5 bases). This CDR3 spans 13 amino acids. Looked up from germline, CDR1 is KGHSH and CDR2 is LQKENI. V lost 8 bases and J lost 3, with 11 bases in between. This chain's CDR3 is CASGRQTNQPQHF. CDR3 DNA sequence: TGTGCCAGCGGACGACAGACCAATCAGCCCCAGCATTTT.

The chain combines TRBV7-9 with TRBJ2-1; 7 positions match TRBD2. In germline, CDR1 is SEHNR, CDR2 FQNEAQ (reference sequence). This CDR3 spans 14 amino acids. V was clipped by 3 bases and J by 6 bases; unmatched bases: 5. DNA of the CDR3: TGTGCCAGCAGCTTGCGGGCGGGAGTCAATGAGCAGTTCTTC. Its protein is CASSLRAGVNEQFF.

This clone was recorded a few times. The chain uses TRBV28 and TRBJ1-5, with D perhaps TRBD1 (5 bases). Trimming took 6 bases from V and 4 from J, leaving 16 bases between them. CDR3 size: 15 residues. The germline V gene encodes CDR1 MDHEN and CDR2 SYDVKM. The chain's CDR3 is CASRRTGNRNQPQHF. The CDR3 coding sequence is TGTGCCAGCAGGCGCACAGGCAATAGGAATCAGCCCCAGCATTTT.

The J gene is TRBJ1-1, the V gene TRBV2; tentatively, D is TRBD1 (5 bases). CDR1 is SNHLY, CDR2 FYNNEI, per germline. Trimming shortened V by 1 base and J by 4 bases, and 10 bases separated the two germline ends. The CDR3 consists of 14 residues. Here the CDR3 DNA reads TGTGCCAGCAGTGAAGGCTCGGGGGTCACTGAAGCTTTCTTT. Encoded protein: CASSEGSGVTEAFF. The full variable domain, its missing parts supplied by reference TRBV2 and TRBJ1-1, is EPEVTQTPSHQVTQMGQEVILRCVPISNHLYFYWYRQILGQKVEFLVSFYNNEISEKSEIFDDQFSVERPDGSNFTLKIRSTKLEDSAMYFCASSEGSGVTEAFFGQGTRLTVV.

This sequence joins TRBV4-3 and TRBJ2-7; 14 bases align to TRBD2. Trimming took 2 bases from V and 3 from J; bases not matched to a gene: 6. The length of the CDR3 is 17 residues. Germline CDR1 is LGHNA and CDR2 is YSLEER. The CDR3 is CASSQKTGTSGGYEQYF. The CDR3 region has the DNA TGCGCCAGCAGCCAAAAAACCGGGACTAGCGGGGGCTACGAGCAGTACTTC.

V is TRBV7-9 and J is TRBJ1-5; 9 bases are shared with TRBD1. Trimming removed 4 bases from V and 3 bases from J; junction bases left unmatched: 1. Germline CDR1 and CDR2: SEHNR and FQNEAQ (reference sequence). The CDR3 consists of 14 residues. CDR3 sequence: CASSWTGDNQPQHF. The CDR3 nucleotides read TGTGCCAGCAGCTGGACAGGGGACAATCAGCCCCAGCATTTT. The variable domain in full, with the rest retrieved from reference TRBV7-9 and TRBJ1-5, is DTGVSQNPRHKITKRGQNVTFRCDPISEHNRLYWYRQTLGQGPEFLTYFQNEAQLEKSRLLSDRFSAERPKGSFSTLEIQRTEQGDSAMYLCASSWTGDNQPQHFGDGTRLSIL.

The chain combines TRBV11-2 with TRBJ1-1, with 7 bases lining up with TRBD1. The V segment lost 5 bases and the J segment 4 bases; nucleotides outside the gene matches: 13. Germline CDR1 reads SGHAT; CDR2 reads FQNNGV. This CDR3 has 16 amino acids. The CDR3 reads CASSKRGTAKTTEAFF. The CDR3 DNA reads as TGTGCCAGCAGCAAACGGGGGACAGCGAAGACCACTGAAGCTTTCTTT.

The chain couples TRBV2 to TRBJ2-2, with TRBD1 matching over 8 bases. Looked up from germline, CDR1 is SNHLY and CDR2 is FYNNEI. The length of the CDR3 is 16 residues. V dropped 7 bases and J dropped 6; count of bases not matched to a gene: 13. CDR3 protein: CASNAQGASFPGELFF. Here the CDR3 DNA reads TGTGCCAGCAACGCGCAGGGGGCTAGTTTTCCCGGGGAGCTGTTTTTT.

The chain links TRBV9 to TRBJ2-2; D is possibly TRBD1 (6 bases). V lost 3 bases and J 5 bases, leaving 17 bases between the germline ends. CDR1 and CDR2 from the germline V gene are SGDLS and YYNGEE. CDR3 length: 16 amino acids. The CDR3 protein is CASSERPGHRTGELFF. The CDR3 DNA follows: TGTGCCAGCAGCGAACGTCCGGGACATAGAACCGGGGAGCTGTTTTTT.

The gene calls are TRBV29-1 and TRBJ1-1; D is uncertain. CDR3 length: 11 residues. Per the germline V gene, CDR1 is SQVTM and CDR2 is ANQGSEA. With 6 bases removed from V and 0 bases from J, the gap between germline ends came to 5 bases. The CDR3 sequence is CSVNMNTEAFF. CDR3 in DNA: TGCAGCGTAAATATGAACACTGAAGCTTTCTTT.

This sequence joins TRBV7-9 and TRBJ2-3, with 8 positions matching TRBD2. This CDR3 has 18 amino acids. Trimming cost V 5 bases and J 3 bases; bases outside gene matches: 16. Germline CDR1 SEHNR, CDR2 FQNEAQ (reference sequence). CDR3: CASSRGGSGLMYTDTQYF. CDR3 sequence (DNA): TGTGCCAGCAGCCGCGGGGGGTCCGGACTGATGTATACAGATACGCAGTATTTT.

The chain has TRBV27 and TRBJ2-7; 8 nucleotides agree with TRBD2. The trim removed 8 bases at V and 2 bases at J, leaving 5 bases unmatched. The CDR3 contains 13 residues. The germline V gene has CDR1 MNHEY and CDR2 SMNVEV (reference sequence). For the CDR3, the DNA is TGTGCCAGCGGGGCGGGGGGAGCCTACGAGCAGTACTTC. Residues: CASGAGGAYEQYF.

The V and J genes are TRBV7-6 and TRBJ1-2; tentatively, D is TRBD1 (6 bases). The length of the CDR3 is 14 residues. Germline loops: CDR1 SGHVS, CDR2 FNYEAQ. V was trimmed by 1 base and J by 6 bases, leaving 12 bases between them. The CDR3 sequence: CASSLDGQFHGYTF. The CDR3, as DNA: TGTGCCAGCAGCTTAGACGGACAGTTTCATGGCTACACCTTC.

The table lists this clone with a count of one. The V gene is TRBV30, the J gene TRBJ2-1; D gene ambiguous. The CDR3 contains 13 residues. V was trimmed by 3 bases and J by 9 bases, leaving 15 bases between them. The V gene's germline CDR1 is GTSNPN and CDR2 SVGIG (reference sequence). CDR3 DNA: TGTGCCTGGAGCCAACACCTTGCCCCTGAGCAGTTCTTC. This encodes CAWSQHLAPEQFF.

The J gene is TRBJ2-3, the V gene TRBV1; the table's D call of TRBD1 was not tested on the DNA. TRBV1 is a listed pseudogene. The CDR3 consists of 14 residues. CDR3 protein: CTSSQDPWGPAQYF. For the CDR3, the DNA is TGCACCAGCAGCCAAGATCCATGGGGCCCAGCGCAGTATTTT.

V is TRBV19 and J is TRBJ2-7; TRBD1 matches at 9 bases. From germline, CDR1 is LNHDA and CDR2 SQIVND (reference sequence). J gave up 1 base and V 7 bases, and 5 bases lay outside the gene matches. This CDR3 has 14 amino acids. The CDR3 nucleotides read TGTGCCAGTACCAGCGGACAGGGGTCCTACGAGCAGTACTTC. Encoded protein: CASTSGQGSYEQYF.

The chain links TRBV18 to TRBJ2-4; 7 nucleotides line up with TRBD1. The V and J ends lost 2 bases and 4 bases, in that order; junction bases with no gene match: 5. Germline assignment: CDR1 KGHSH and CDR2 LQKENI. CDR3 size: 15 residues. In DNA, the CDR3 is TGTGCCAGCTCACCATTGACAGGGCGGAAAAACATTCAGTACTTC. This translates into CASSPLTGRKNIQYF.

This clone was picked up many times. The CDR3 region has the DNA TGTGCCAGCAGTGAGGGGACTAGCACAGATACGCAGTATTTT. This codes for CASSEGTSTDTQYF. The chain carries TRBV6-4 and TRBJ2-3, with D maybe TRBD2 (6 bases). CDR3 length: 14 amino acids. V shed 3 bases and J shed 0 bases, with 7 bases lying between them. Germline-derived CDR1 and CDR2 are MRHNA and SNTAGT.